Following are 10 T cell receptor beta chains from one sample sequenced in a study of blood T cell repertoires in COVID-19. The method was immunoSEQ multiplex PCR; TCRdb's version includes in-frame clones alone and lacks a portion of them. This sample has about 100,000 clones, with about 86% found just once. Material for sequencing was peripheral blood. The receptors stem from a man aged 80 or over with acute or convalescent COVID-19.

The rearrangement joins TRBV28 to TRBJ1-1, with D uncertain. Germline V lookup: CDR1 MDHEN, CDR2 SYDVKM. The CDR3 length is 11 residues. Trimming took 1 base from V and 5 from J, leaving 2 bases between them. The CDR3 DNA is TGTGCCAGCAGTTTATTAACTGAAGCTTTCTTT. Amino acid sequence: CASSLLTEAFF.

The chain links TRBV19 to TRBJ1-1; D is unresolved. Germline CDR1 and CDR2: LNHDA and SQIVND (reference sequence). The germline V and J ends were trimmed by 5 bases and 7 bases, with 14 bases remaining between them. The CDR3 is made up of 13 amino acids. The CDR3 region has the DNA TGTGCCAGTAGTCAACCTCCCACGGGTGAAGCTTTCTTT. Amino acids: CASSQPPTGEAFF. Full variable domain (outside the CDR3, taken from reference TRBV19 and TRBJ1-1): DGGITQSPKYLFRKEGQNVTLSCEQNLNHDAMYWYRQDPGQGLRLIYYSQIVNDFQKGDIAEGYSVSREKKESFPLTVTSAQKNPTAFYLCASSQPPTGEAFFGQGTRLTVV.

CDR3 sequence: CASSYSIAGAGGELFF. The CDR3 bases are TGTGCCAGCAGTTACTCGATAGCGGGAGCGGGCGGGGAGCTGTTTTTT. This chain joins TRBV6-5 and TRBJ2-2; 9 bases are a match to TRBD2. CDR1 is MNHEY, CDR2 SVGAGI, per germline. The CDR3 spans 16 residues. With V trimmed by 0 bases and J by 7 bases, 6 bases remained unmatched.

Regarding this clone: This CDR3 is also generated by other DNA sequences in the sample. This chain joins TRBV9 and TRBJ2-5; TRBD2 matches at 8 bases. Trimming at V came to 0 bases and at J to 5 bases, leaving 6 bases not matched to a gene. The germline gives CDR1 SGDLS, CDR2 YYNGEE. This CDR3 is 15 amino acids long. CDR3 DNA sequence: TGTGCCAGCAGCGTAGCGGGAGGGCCGGGCGAGACCCAGTACTTC. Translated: CASSVAGGPGETQYF.

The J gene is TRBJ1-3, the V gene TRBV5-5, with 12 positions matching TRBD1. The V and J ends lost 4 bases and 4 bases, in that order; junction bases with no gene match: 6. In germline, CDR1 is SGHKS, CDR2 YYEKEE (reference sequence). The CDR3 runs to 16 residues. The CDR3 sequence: CASSRDRGRGGNTIYF. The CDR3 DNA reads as TGTGCCAGCAGCCGGGACAGGGGGCGCGGAGGAAACACCATATATTTT.

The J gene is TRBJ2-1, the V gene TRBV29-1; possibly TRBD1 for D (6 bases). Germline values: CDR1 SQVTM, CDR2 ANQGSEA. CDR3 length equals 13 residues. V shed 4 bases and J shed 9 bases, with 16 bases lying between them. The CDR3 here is CSVVNRATVEQFF. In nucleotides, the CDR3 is TGCAGCGTTGTCAACAGGGCCACGGTTGAGCAGTTCTTC.

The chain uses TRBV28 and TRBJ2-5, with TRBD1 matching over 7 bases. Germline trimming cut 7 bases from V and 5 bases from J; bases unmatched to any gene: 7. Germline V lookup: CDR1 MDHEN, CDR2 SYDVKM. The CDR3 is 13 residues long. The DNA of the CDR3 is TGTGCCAGCACGGAACAGGGGACCGAGACCCAGTACTTC. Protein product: CASTEQGTETQYF.

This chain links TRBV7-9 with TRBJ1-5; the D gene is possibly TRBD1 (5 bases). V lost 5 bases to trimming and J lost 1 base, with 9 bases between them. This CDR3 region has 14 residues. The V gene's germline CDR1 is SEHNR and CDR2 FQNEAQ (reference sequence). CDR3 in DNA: TGTGCCAGCAGCCCGGGACTCAGCAATCAGCCCCAGCATTTT. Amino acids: CASSPGLSNQPQHF. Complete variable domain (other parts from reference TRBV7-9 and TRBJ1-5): DTGVSQNPRHKITKRGQNVTFRCDPISEHNRLYWYRQTLGQGPEFLTYFQNEAQLEKSRLLSDRFSAERPKGSFSTLEIQRTEQGDSAMYLCASSPGLSNQPQHFGDGTRLSIL.

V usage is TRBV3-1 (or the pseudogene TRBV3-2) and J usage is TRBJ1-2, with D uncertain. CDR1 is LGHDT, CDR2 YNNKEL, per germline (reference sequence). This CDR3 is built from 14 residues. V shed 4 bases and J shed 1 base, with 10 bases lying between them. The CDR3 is CASSLQRDNYGYTF. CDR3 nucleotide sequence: TGTGCCAGCAGCCTGCAGAGGGATAACTATGGCTACACCTTC.

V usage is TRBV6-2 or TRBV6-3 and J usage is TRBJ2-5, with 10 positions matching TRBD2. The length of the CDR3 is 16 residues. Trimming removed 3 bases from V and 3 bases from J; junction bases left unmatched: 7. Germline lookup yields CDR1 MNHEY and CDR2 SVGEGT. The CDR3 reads CASSYRLAGEKETQYF. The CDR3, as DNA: TGTGCCAGCAGTTATCGGCTAGCGGGAGAGAAAGAGACCCAGTACTTC.